A single sample gave rise to the 15 T cell receptor beta chains below, sequenced in a study of vaccination and CD4 T cells after COVID-19. The sample's treatment: approximately nine-day PBMC culture with coronavirus spike peptide pools or control peptides (ViraFEST assay). The assay that was used to sequence DNA from cultured CD4+ T cells was the Oncomine TCR Beta short-read assay. TCRdb recomputed calls from the PCR reads with MiXCR, one row per CDR3 protein. Seen here are tens of thousands of distinct CDR3 sequences, more than 40% observed once, and the top ten hold 19%. Which antigens these TCRs recognize remains unknown. The sample in question was CD4+ T cells from blood, cultured in vitro, obtained before SARS-CoV-2 vaccination. The receptors stem from a human donor who received a COVID-19 vaccine.

This chain joins TRBV6-5 and TRBJ2-2; TRBD1 is a possible D gene (6 bases). CDR3 length: 16 amino acids. CDR1 and CDR2 from the germline V gene are MNHEY and SVGAGI. Trimming shortened V by 1 base and J by 3 bases, and 12 bases separated the two germline ends. The DNA of the CDR3 is TGTGCCAGCAGTTACTTGAGCAGGGGTCACACCGGGGAGCTGTTTTTT. Translated, it gives CASSYLSRGHTGELFF.

This clonotype was counted only a few times. For the CDR3, the DNA is TGTGCCAGCAGCCTTGCCAGGGGGGGAATGAACACTGAAGCTTTCTTT. Its protein is CASSLARGGMNTEAFF. The chain has TRBV7-8 and TRBJ1-1; TRBD1 matches 7 bases. The V and J ends lost 5 bases and 0 bases, in that order; junction bases with no gene match: 9. The CDR3 spans 16 residues. Germline values: CDR1 SGHVS, CDR2 FQNEAQ.

This clonotype was counted only a few times. The chain has TRBV15 and TRBJ1-2; TRBD1 matches 8 bases. Looked up from germline, CDR1 is LNHNV and CDR2 is YYDKDF (reference sequence). V shed 0 bases, J shed 3 bases, and the junction held 12 bases outside the gene matches. CDR3 size: 18 residues. The CDR3 here is CATSRDTRQGAVDYGYTF. The CDR3 nucleotides are TGTGCCACCAGCAGAGATACTCGGCAGGGGGCAGTCGACTATGGCTACACCTTC.

The chain recombines TRBV20-1 with TRBJ2-7, with D possibly matching TRBD1 (5 bases). Deletions cut 1 base from V and 2 bases from J, with 18 bases between. The V gene's germline CDR1 is DFQATT and CDR2 SNEGSKA (reference sequence). There are 16 residues in the CDR3. CDR3 residues: CSARGEGAGPTYEQYF. CDR3 DNA: TGCAGTGCTAGAGGAGAAGGGGCAGGGCCCACCTACGAGCAGTACTTC.

This chain links TRBV5-1 with TRBJ2-5; 8 positions match TRBD2. J gave up 5 bases and V 3 bases, and 9 bases lay outside the gene matches. The CDR3 is made up of 15 amino acids. Germline V lookup: CDR1 SGHRS, CDR2 YFSETQ. As DNA, the CDR3 is TGCGCCAGCAGCTCTTCCGGGACTAGTGTCGAGACCCAGTACTTC. Its protein is CASSSSGTSVETQYF.

This sequence joins TRBV7-3 and TRBJ2-1, with D tentatively TRBD1 (6 bases). The V gene lost 4 bases and the J gene lost 6 bases, with 13 bases spanning the gap. In germline, CDR1 is SGHTA, CDR2 FQGTGA. The CDR3 sequence is 14 residues long. CDR3 sequence (DNA): TGTGCCAGCAGCTCCACACCAGGGGCCAATGAGCAGTTCTTC. It yields the protein CASSSTPGANEQFF.

The rearrangement links TRBV24-1 to TRBJ2-1; 12 positions match TRBD2. The CDR3 is made up of 17 amino acids. The germline V gene encodes CDR1 KGHDR and CDR2 SFDVKD. Trimming cost V 6 bases and J 2 bases; bases outside gene matches: 7. The CDR3 is CATSRSLAGGPYNEQFF. The CDR3 DNA follows: TGTGCCACCAGTCGCTCTCTAGCGGGGGGGCCCTACAATGAGCAGTTCTTC.

The rearrangement joins TRBV2 to TRBJ1-1; D unresolved. CDR3 size: 13 residues. Germline V gene lookup returns CDR1 SNHLY and CDR2 FYNNEI. V shed 9 bases and J shed 3 bases, with 14 bases lying between them. In nucleotides, the CDR3 is TGTGCCAGTACGAGGGAAGGGTACACTGAAGCTTTCTTT. Translation: CASTREGYTEAFF.

This clonotype turned up a few times. The J gene is TRBJ1-1, the V gene TRBV27; 9 bases are a match to TRBD1. The V segment lost 5 bases and the J segment 1 base; nucleotides outside the gene matches: 5. This CDR3 region has 15 residues. Germline V CDR1 and CDR2: MNHEY, SMNVEV (reference sequence). The DNA for the CDR3 is TGTGCCAGCAGTCGAGCGACAGGGGGGAACACTGAAGCTTTCTTT. Amino acids: CASSRATGGNTEAFF.

The genes are TRBV19 and TRBJ2-1; 10 nucleotides match TRBD2. Germline CDR1 is LNHDA and CDR2 is SQIVND (reference sequence). The CDR3 has 14 amino acids. With V trimmed by 5 bases and J by 10 bases, 8 bases remained unmatched. This CDR3 is CASSASGTSEEQFF. The CDR3 bases are TGTGCCAGTAGTGCTTCCGGGACTAGCGAAGAGCAGTTCTTC.

This sequence joins TRBV10-2 and TRBJ2-2; no reliable D call. Between the trimmed V and J ends, which lost 4 bases and 14 bases, there was a span of 14 bases. The CDR3 runs 12 residues. The germline V gene encodes CDR1 WSHSY and CDR2 SAAADI. The CDR3 is CASSAGRTVLFF. The CDR3 region has the DNA TGCGCCAGCAGTGCGGGCCGGACGGTACTGTTTTTT.

The V call is TRBV5-6, the J call TRBJ1-2; TRBD1 aligns across 7 bases. The germline V gene has CDR1 SGHDT and CDR2 YYEEEE. V trimming: 0 bases; J trimming: 6 bases; junction bases outside the gene matches: 8. The CDR3 contains 15 residues. CDR3 bases: TGTGCCAGCAGCTTGGGGGGGTCGAGGGGGCATGGCTACACCTTC. As protein: CASSLGGSRGHGYTF.

This clonotype has a handful of counts. The V and J genes are TRBV12-3 or TRBV12-4 and TRBJ1-1; D remains ambiguous. CDR3 size: 13 residues. Trimming removed 3 bases at V and 6 bases at J, with 11 bases between. CDR3 region: CASSFGLRAEAFF. The CDR3, as DNA: TGTGCCAGCAGTTTCGGCCTGAGGGCTGAAGCTTTCTTT.

This chain connects TRBV6-5 to TRBJ2-7; 7 bases are a match to TRBD1. The V gene's germline CDR1 is MNHEY and CDR2 SVGAGI. The CDR3 runs to 15 residues. V was pared by 2 bases and J by 7 bases, with 11 bases of the junction left unmatched. For the CDR3, the DNA is TGTGCCAGCAGTTACCGTGAGGGACAGTATGCAGAGCAGTACTTC. It specifies CASSYREGQYAEQYF.

The chain joins TRBV7-2 to TRBJ2-5; possibly TRBD1 for D (6 bases). Germline loops: CDR1 SGHTA, CDR2 FQGNSA. V was cut by 5 bases and J by 1 base, with 14 bases left in between. CDR3 length: 15 residues. The CDR3 region is CASSDLGTFQETQYF. Here the CDR3 DNA reads TGTGCCAGCAGCGATTTAGGGACATTCCAAGAGACCCAGTACTTC.